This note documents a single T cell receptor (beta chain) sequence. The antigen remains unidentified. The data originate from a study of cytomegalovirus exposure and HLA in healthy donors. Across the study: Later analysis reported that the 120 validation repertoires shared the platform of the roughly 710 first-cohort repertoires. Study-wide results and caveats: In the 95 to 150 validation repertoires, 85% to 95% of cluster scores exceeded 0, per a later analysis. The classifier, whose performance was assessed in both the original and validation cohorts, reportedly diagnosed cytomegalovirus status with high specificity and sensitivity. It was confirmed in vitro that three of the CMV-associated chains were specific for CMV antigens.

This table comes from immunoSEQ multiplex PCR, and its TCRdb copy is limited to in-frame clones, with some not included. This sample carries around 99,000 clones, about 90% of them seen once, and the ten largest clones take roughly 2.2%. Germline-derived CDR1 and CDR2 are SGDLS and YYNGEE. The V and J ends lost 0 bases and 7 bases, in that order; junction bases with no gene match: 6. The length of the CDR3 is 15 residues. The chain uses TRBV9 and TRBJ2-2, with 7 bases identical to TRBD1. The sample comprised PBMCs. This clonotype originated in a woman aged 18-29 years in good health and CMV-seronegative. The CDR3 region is CASSVEGAGVGELFF. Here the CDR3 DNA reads TGTGCCAGCAGCGTAGAGGGGGCAGGGGTCGGGGAGCTGTTTTTT. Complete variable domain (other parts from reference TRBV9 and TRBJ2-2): DSGVTQTPKHLITATGQRVTLRCSPRSGDLSVYWYQQSLDQGLQFLIQYYNGEERAKGNILERFSAQQFPDLHSELNLSSLELGDSALYFCASSVEGAGVGELFFGEGSRLTVL.